The 4 T cell receptor beta chains presented below share a single source sample, sequenced in a study of shared T cell receptors in the human thymus. Repertoires were generated with immunoSEQ multiplex PCR, while TCRdb's copy carries only in-frame clones and drops some. Of about 380,000 clones in the sample, just under 95% were seen once. Sequencing input: thymocytes. The source of these receptors is a human donor.

The gene calls are TRBV14 and TRBJ2-3; 7 bases map to TRBD1. This CDR3 region has 16 residues. The junction had 6 bases not matched to a gene; V was cut back by 1 base and J by 2 bases. Germline-derived CDR1 and CDR2 are SGHDN and FVKESK. CDR3 protein: CASSQAGGPSTDTQYF. The DNA for the CDR3 is TGTGCCAGCAGCCAAGCAGGGGGACCATCCACAGATACGCAGTATTTT. The variable domain in full, completed from reference TRBV14 and TRBJ2-3, reads EAGVTQFPSHSVIEKGQTVTLRCDPISGHDNLYWYRRVMGKEIKFLLHFVKESKQDESGMPNNRFLAERTGGTYSTLKVQPAELEDSGVYFCASSQAGGPSTDTQYFGPGTRLTVL.

The rearrangement uses TRBV7-2 and TRBJ2-7; the match to TRBD2 covers 9 bases. CDR3 length: 16 residues. J was trimmed by 4 bases and V by 3 bases; bases with no gene match: 10. CDR1 is SGHTA and CDR2 is FQGNSA in the germline V gene. In DNA form, the CDR3 reads TGTGCCAGCAGCTTTAGGGACGGGACTAGCTCGTACGAGCAGTACTTC. Translating gives CASSFRDGTSSYEQYF.

CDR3 DNA: TGTGCCAGCAGCGCAGCGGGAGGGCCGTGCAATGAGCAGTTCTTC. Protein: CASSAAGGPCNEQFF. The chain recombines TRBV28 with TRBJ2-1; TRBD2 agrees at 10 bases. CDR1 is MDHEN, CDR2 SYDVKM, per germline. Trimming at V came to 6 bases and at J to 6 bases, leaving 8 bases not matched to a gene. The CDR3 consists of 15 residues. Together with reference TRBV28 and TRBJ2-1, the CDR3 gives the full variable domain: DVKVTQSSRYLVKRTGEKVFLECVQDMDHENMFWYRQDPGLGLRLIYFSYDVKMKEKGDIPEGYSVSREKKERFSLILESASTNQTSMYLCASSAAGGPCNEQFFGPGTRLTVL.

The rearrangement uses TRBV7-7 and TRBJ2-3, with D possibly being TRBD2 (5 bases). V lost 6 bases and J 0 bases, leaving 13 bases between the germline ends. In germline, CDR1 is SSHAT, CDR2 FNYEAQ (reference sequence). This CDR3 region has 15 residues. CDR3 nucleotide sequence: TGTGCCAGCAGAAACCTAACTAGTAGCACAGATACGCAGTATTTT. It yields the protein CASRNLTSSTDTQYF.